This T cell receptor beta chain was observed in a study of blood T cells in healthy people across ages (dated by TCRdb to 2015 to 2017). Regarding the study in general: In model experiments, roughly one uniquely barcoded TCR beta cDNA molecule per two T cells was captured by template switching. Using deep sequencing normalized with unique cDNA molecular identifiers, the study measured how TCR beta repertoire diversity changes with age. The donors were split into four age groups: young (average approximately 16 years), middle-aged (over 35), aged (roughly 68) and long-lived (about 74). To avoid experimental bias, donors of different ages were randomly spread across the sequencing lanes. Using the same blood draw, the study looked at two additional independent replicas of 1 million unique cDNA reads for two donors, one aged 18 to 30 and the other aged 80 or older.

As for this clonotype: Its antigen is not yet known. No base quality information exists; no much larger clone differs at one position.

Summary of the overall study and its limitations: Bulk unsorted PBMC profiling prevented conclusive comparison of naive and antigen-experienced compartments. The long-lived group showed more naive CD4+ T cells, fewer expanded clones and increased TCR diversity than the aged group, suggesting age selection. Estimates of total diversity based on one million sequenced T cells were considered lower bounds and underestimates. Observed TCR beta diversity per million T cells fell roughly linearly with age, and a significant reduction was already apparent by age approximately 40. Because donor CMV infection status was unknown, age-related changes in expanded clonotypes were potentially confounded. The percentage of naive T cells measured by flow cytometry correlated strongly with observed TCR beta diversity.

The 39 donors, aged about 6 to 100 years, were systemically healthy Caucasian individuals from Russia. Each donor gave ten milliliters of peripheral blood, drawn into EDTA-treated Vacutainer tubes. Ficoll-Paque density-gradient centrifugation was used to isolate PBMCs, with at least 6.5 million per sample. Trizol reagent was used to extract total RNA from PBMCs, with at least 5 micrograms per sample. Naive CD45RAhigh/CD27high T cell percentages were measured by flow cytometry on a PBMC aliquot from every donor. Libraries were constructed by 5' RACE. For sequencing, an Illumina HiSeq 2500 was employed. A second roughly 6 to 11 cycle PCR used a sample-barcoded 5' primer and a J-beta primer mix. A template-switch 5' adaptor carrying 12 random nucleotides introduced a unique molecular identifier onto each TCR beta cDNA molecule. Each sample yielded at least 2.5 million CDR3-containing paired-end reads. First-strand cDNA synthesis was performed from all RNA using the Mint cDNA synthesis kit, with priming by a TRBC-specific oligonucleotide. Following uracil-DNA glycosylase treatment, a first 18-cycle PCR with universal primers M1SS and BC2_uni_R was performed on all cDNA. Under the source paper's analysis protocol: For normalization, 1 million high-quality reads, each with a distinct molecular identifier, were randomly selected from each sample. Instead of being binned into consensus sequences, reads that shared molecular identifiers were thrown out. MiTCR, with a Q25 quality threshold and the strictest error-elimination algorithm, was used for CDR3 identification, clonotype clustering and error correction. Lower-bound total TCR beta diversity was estimated with a nonparametric unseen species model using Euler transformation. TCRdb applied fastp at Q25 and MiXCR to the public reads, then kept only in-frame beta chains. Entries that share a CDR3 protein sequence are merged under the most common genes and DNA. In this record, the V and J calls reflect TCRdb's handling and not the investigators' own analysis. The sample table contains around 800,000 distinct CDR3 sequences; only one count was recorded for around 62% of them. Of the sample, roughly a quarter is held by the ten largest clones.

The specimen was blood. This clonotype was sampled from a man aged 25-45 years in good health.

The nucleotides are TGCAGTGCGCCCATTACCCGGGACTCCCTCCGAATGGGTCAGCCCCAGCATTTT. This yields the protein CSAPITRDSLRMGQPQHF. This sequence uses TRBV20-1 and TRBJ1-5, and the D gene may be TRBD1, 5 bases matching. The junction shows trimming of 6 bases on V and 6 bases on J, plus 30 bases between the germline ends. The germline V gene encodes CDR1 DFQATT and CDR2 SNEGSKA (reference sequence). The CDR3 has 18 amino acids, counting the end cysteine and phenylalanine. The retained sequence is limited to the CDR3, 54 bases, with the frame set at the first base.